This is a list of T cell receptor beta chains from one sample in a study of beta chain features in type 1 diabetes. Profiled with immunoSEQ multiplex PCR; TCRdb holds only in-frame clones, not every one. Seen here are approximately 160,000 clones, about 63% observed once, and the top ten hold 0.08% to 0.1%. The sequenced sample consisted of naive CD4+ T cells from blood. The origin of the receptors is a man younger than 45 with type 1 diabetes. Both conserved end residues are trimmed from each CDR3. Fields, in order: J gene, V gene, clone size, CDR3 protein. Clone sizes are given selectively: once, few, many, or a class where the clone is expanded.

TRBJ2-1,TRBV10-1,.,ATSAGTGANEQF
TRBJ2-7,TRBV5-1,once,ASSSEIEQY
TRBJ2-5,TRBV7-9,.,ATSELGSGTQY
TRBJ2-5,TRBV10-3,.,AISELRDLQETQY
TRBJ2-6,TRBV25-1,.,ASSDLGGSGANVLT
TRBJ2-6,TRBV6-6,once,ASTRRGTSGANVLT
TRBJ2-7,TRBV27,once,ASSSLGLGSYEQY
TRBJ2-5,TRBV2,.,ASSEVRQETQY
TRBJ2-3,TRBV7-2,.,ASSAQADTQY
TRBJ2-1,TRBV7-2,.,ASSLEPSSYNEQF
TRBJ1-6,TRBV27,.,ASSIGAPPGSSPLH
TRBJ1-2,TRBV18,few,ASSDSAGYT
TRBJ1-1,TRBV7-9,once,ASSFGTTNTEAF
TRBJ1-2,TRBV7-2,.,ASSTVQADYGYT